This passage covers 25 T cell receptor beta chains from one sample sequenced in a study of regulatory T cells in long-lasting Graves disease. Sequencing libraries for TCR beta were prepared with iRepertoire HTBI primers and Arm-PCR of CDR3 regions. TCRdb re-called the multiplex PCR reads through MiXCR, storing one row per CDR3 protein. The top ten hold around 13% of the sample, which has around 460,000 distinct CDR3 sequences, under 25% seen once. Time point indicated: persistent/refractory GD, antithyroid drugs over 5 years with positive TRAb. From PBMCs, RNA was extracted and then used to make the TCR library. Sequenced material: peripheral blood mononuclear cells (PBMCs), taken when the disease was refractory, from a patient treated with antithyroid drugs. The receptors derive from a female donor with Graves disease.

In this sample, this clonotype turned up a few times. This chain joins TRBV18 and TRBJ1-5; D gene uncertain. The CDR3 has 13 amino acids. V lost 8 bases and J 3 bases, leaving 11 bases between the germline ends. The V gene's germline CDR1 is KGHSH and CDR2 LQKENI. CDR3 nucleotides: TGTGCCAGCGATTCAGGTAACAATCAGCCCCAGCATTTT. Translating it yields CASDSGNNQPQHF.

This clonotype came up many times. The chain's CDR3 is CARVRETQYF. CDR3 sequence (DNA): TGTGCCAGAGTAAGGGAGACCCAGTACTTC. The J gene is TRBJ2-5, the V gene TRBV28; D unclear. CDR1 is MDHEN, CDR2 SYDVKM, per germline. V dropped 9 bases and J dropped 5 bases, with 7 bases sitting between them. The CDR3 extends over 10 amino acids.

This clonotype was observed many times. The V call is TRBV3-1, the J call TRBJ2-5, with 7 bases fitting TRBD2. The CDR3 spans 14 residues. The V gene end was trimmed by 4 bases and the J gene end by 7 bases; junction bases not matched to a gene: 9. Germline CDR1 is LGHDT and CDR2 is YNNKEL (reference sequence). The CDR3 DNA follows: TGTGCCAGCAGCCCGCGGGGGAATGGGGGGACCCAGTACTTC. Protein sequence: CASSPRGNGGTQYF.

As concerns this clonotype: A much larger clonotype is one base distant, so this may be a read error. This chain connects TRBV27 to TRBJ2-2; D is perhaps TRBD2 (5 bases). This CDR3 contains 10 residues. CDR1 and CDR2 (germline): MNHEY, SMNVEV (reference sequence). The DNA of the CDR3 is TGTGCCAGCGGCACCGGGGAGCCGTTTTTT. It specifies CASGTGEPFF.

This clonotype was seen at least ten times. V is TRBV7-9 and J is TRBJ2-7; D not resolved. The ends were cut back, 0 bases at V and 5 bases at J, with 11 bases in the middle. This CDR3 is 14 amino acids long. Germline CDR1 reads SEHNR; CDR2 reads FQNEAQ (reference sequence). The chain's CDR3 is CASSLALGEDEQYF. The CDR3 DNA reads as TGTGCCAGCAGCTTAGCGTTGGGTGAGGACGAGCAGTACTTC.

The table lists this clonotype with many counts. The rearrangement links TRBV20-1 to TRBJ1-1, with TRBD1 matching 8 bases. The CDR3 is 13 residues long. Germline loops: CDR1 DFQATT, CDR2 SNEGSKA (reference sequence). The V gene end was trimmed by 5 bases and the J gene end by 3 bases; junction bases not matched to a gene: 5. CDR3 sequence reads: CSADGTGDTEAFF. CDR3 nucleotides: TGCAGTGCTGATGGGACAGGAGACACTGAAGCTTTCTTT.

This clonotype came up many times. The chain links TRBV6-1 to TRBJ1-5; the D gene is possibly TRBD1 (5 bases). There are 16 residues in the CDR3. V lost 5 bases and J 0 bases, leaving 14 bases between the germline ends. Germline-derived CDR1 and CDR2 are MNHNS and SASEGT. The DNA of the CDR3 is TGTGCCAGCAGTCTGGGACTTAGACCTAGCAATCAGCCCCAGCATTTT. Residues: CASSLGLRPSNQPQHF.

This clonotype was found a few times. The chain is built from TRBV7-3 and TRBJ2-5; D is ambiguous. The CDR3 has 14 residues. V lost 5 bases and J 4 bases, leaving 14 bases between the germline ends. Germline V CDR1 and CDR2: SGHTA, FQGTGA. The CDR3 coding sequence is TGTGCCAGCAGCCCTGGACGAAATGGAGAGACCCAGTACTTC. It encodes CASSPGRNGETQYF.

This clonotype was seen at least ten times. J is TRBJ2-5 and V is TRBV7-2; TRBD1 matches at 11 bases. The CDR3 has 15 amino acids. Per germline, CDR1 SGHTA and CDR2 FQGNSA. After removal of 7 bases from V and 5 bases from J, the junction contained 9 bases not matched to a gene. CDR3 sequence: CASNSPGQGVETQYF. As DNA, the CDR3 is TGTGCCAGCAACTCGCCGGGACAGGGGGTGGAGACCCAGTACTTC.

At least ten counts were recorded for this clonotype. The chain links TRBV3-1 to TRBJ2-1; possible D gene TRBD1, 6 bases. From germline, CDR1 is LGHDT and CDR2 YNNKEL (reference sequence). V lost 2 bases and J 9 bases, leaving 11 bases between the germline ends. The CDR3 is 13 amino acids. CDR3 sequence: CASSQRARGEQFF. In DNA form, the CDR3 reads TGTGCCAGCAGCCAACGCGCCAGGGGTGAGCAGTTCTTC.

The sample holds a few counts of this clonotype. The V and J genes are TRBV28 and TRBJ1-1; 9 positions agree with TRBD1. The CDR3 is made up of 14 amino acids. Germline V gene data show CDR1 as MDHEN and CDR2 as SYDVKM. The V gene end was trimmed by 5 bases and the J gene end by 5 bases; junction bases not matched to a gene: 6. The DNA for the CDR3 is TGTGCCAGCAGTCTACAGGGGGCGGAAACTGAAGCTTTCTTT. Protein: CASSLQGAETEAFF.

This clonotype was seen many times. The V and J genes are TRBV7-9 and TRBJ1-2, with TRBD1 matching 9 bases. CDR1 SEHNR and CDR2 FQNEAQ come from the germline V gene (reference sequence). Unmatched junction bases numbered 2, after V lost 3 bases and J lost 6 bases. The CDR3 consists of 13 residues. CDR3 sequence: CASSFRQGDGYTF. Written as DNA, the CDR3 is TGTGCCAGCAGCTTTCGACAGGGGGATGGCTACACCTTC.

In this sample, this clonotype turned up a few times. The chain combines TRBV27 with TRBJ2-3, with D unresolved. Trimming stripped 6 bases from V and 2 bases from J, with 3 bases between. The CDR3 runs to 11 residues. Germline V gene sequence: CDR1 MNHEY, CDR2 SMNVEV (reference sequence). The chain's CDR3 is CASRITDTQYF. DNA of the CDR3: TGTGCCAGCAGGATCACAGATACGCAGTATTTT.

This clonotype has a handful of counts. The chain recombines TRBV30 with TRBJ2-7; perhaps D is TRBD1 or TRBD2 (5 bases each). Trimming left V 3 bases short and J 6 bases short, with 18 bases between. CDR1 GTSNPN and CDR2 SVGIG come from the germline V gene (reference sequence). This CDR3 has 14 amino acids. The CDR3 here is CAWSGTVLISEQYF. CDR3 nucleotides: TGTGCCTGGAGCGGGACGGTCCTGATTTCCGAGCAGTACTTC.

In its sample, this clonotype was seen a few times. The CDR3 DNA follows: TGTGCCAGCAGCTTGAATTTGGGACTAGCGGGAGTTGGAGAGCAGTACTTC. This encodes CASSLNLGLAGVGEQYF. The J gene is TRBJ2-7, the V gene TRBV5-4, with 14 bases matching TRBD2. Trimming took 1 base from V and 7 from J; bases not matched to a gene: 10. The germline V gene encodes CDR1 SGHNT and CDR2 YYREEE (reference sequence). CDR3 size: 17 residues.

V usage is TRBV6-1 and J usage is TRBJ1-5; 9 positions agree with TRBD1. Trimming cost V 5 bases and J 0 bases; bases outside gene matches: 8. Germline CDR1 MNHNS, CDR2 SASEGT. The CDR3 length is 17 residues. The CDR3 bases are TGTGCCAGCAGTCTACCGGGACAGGGTTTTAGCAATCAGCCCCAGCATTTT. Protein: CASSLPGQGFSNQPQHF.

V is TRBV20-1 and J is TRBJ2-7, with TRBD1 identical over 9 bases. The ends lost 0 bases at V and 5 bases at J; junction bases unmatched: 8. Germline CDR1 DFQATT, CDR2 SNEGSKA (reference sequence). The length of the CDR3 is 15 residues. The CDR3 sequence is CSARDGGQGFHEQYF. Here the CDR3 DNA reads TGCAGTGCTAGAGATGGAGGACAGGGGTTCCACGAGCAGTACTTC.

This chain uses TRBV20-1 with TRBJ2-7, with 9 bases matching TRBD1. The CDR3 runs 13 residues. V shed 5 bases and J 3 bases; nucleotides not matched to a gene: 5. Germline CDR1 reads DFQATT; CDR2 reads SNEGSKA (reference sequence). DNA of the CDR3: TGCAGTGCTGGCCGGGACAGGGACTACGAGCAGTACTTC. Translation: CSAGRDRDYEQYF.

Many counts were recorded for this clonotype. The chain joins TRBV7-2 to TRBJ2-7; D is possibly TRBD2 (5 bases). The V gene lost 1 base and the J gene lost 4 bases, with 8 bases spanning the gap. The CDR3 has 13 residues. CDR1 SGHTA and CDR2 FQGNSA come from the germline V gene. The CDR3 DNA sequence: TGTGCCAGCAGCTTAGGGGGAGATTACGAGCAGTACTTC. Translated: CASSLGGDYEQYF.

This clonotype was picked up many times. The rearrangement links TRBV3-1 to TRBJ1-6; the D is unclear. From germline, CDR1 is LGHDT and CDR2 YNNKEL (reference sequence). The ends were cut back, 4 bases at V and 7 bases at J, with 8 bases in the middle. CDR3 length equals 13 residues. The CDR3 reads CASSPAVNSPLHF. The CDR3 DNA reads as TGTGCCAGCAGCCCCGCTGTAAATTCACCCCTCCACTTT.

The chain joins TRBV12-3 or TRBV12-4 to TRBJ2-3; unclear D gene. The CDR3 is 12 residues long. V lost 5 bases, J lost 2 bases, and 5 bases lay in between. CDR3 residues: CASSPYTDTQYF. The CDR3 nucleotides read TGTGCCAGCAGTCCTTACACAGATACGCAGTATTTT.

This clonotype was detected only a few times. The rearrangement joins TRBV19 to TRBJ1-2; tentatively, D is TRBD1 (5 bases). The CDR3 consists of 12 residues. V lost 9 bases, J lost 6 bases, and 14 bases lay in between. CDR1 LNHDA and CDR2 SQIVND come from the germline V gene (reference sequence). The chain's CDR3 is CASRDSFDGYTF. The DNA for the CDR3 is TGTGCCAGCAGAGACAGTTTCGATGGCTACACCTTC.

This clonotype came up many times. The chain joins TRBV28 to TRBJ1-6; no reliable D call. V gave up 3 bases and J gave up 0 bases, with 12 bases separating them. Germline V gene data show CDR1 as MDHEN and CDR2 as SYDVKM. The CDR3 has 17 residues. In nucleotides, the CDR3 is TGTGCCAGCAGTTTCAGGCTCCGAATCTCCTATAATTCACCCCTCCACTTT. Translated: CASSFRLRISYNSPLHF.

The CDR3: CASSESYKGTEAFF. In nucleotides, the CDR3 is TGTGCCAGCAGTGAATCCTACAAGGGGACTGAAGCTTTCTTT. The gene calls are TRBV25-1 and TRBJ1-1; maybe TRBD1 (5 bases). The V gene lost 1 base and the J gene lost 5 bases, with 11 bases spanning the gap. CDR1 MGHDK and CDR2 SYGVNS come from the germline V gene. The CDR3 has 14 residues.

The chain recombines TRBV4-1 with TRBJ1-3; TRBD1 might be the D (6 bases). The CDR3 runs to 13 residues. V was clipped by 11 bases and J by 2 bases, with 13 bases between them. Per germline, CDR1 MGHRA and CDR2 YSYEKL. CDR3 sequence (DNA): TGCGCCGCCGAGGGGGAAACTGGAAACACCATATATTTT. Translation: CAAEGETGNTIYF.